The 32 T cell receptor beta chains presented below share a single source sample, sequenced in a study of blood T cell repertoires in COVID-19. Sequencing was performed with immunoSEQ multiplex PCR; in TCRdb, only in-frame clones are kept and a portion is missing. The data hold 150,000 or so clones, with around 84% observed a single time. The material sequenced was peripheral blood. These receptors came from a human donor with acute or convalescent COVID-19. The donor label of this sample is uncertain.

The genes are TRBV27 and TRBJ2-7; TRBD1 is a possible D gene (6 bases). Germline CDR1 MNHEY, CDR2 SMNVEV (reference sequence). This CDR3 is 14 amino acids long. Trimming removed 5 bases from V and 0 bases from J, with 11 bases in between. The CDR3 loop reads CASSPLDSSYEQYF. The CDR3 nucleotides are TGTGCCAGCAGTCCCTTGGACAGCTCCTACGAGCAGTACTTC.

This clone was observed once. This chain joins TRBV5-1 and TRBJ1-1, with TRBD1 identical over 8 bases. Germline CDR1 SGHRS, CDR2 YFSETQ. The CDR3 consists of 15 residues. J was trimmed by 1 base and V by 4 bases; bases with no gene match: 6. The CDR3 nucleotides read TGCGCCAGCAGCGACGGGACAGGAGCGAACACTGAAGCTTTCTTT. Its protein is CASSDGTGANTEAFF.

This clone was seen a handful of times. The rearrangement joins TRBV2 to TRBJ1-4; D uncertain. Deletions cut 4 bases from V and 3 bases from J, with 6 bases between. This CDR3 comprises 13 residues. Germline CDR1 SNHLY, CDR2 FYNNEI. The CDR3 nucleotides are TGTGCCAGCAGTGGCGGGTCTAATGAAAAACTGTTTTTT. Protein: CASSGGSNEKLFF.

The CDR3 sequence is CASSIQVAGPGGYTF. The CDR3 nucleotides read TGTGCCAGTAGTATACAGGTGGCAGGCCCAGGAGGCTACACCTTC. V usage is TRBV19 and J usage is TRBJ1-2; D gene ambiguous. Germline V CDR1 and CDR2: LNHDA, SQIVND (reference sequence). The CDR3 runs 15 residues. V lost 2 bases and J lost 8, with 18 bases in between.

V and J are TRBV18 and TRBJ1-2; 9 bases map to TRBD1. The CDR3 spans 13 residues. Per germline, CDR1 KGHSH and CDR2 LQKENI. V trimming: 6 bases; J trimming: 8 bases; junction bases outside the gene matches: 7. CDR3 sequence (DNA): TGTGCCAGCTCCACCGGGACAGGGACCGGCTACACCTTC. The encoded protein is CASSTGTGTGYTF.

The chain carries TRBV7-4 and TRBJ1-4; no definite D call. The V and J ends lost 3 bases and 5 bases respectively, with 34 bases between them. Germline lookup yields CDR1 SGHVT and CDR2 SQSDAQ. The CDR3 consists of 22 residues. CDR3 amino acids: CASSLGPTPLAGRRTPNEKLFF. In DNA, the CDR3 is TGTGCCAGCAGCTTGGGCCCAACACCTCTCGCTGGTCGTCGAACGCCAAATGAAAAACTGTTTTTT.

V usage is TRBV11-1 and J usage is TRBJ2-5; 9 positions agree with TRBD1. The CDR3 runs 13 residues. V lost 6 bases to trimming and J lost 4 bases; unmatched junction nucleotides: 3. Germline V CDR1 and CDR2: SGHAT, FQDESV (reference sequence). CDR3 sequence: CASRTGGVETQYF. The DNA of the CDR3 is TGTGCCAGCAGGACAGGGGGAGTAGAGACCCAGTACTTC.

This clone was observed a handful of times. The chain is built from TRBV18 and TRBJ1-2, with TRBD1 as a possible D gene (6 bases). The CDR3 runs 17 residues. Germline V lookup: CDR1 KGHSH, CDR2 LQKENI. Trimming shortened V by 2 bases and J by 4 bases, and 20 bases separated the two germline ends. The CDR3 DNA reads TGTGCCAGCTCACCAAACAGGGAAACAATCGGACTCTATGGCTACACCTTC. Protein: CASSPNRETIGLYGYTF.

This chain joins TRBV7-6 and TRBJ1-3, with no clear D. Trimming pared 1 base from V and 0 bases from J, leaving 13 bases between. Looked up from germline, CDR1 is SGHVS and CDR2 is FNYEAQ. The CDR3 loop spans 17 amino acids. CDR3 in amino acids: CASSLEVRTYSGNTIYF. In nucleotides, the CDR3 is TGTGCCAGCAGCTTAGAAGTTCGGACTTACTCTGGAAACACCATATATTTT.

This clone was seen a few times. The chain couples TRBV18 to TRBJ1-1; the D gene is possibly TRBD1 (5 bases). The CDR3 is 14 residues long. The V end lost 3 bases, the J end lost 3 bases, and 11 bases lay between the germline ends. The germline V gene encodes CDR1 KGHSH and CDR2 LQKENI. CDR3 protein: CASSPAGPHTEAFF. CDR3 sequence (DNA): TGTGCCAGCTCACCGGCAGGGCCCCACACTGAAGCTTTCTTT.

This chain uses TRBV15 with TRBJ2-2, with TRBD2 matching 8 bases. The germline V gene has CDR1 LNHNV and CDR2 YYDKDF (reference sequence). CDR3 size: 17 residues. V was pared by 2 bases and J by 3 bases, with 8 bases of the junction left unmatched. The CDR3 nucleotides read TGTGCCACCAGCAGACGGGGGGGGCTGGGAGACACCGGGGAGCTGTTTTTT. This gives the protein CATSRRGGLGDTGELFF.

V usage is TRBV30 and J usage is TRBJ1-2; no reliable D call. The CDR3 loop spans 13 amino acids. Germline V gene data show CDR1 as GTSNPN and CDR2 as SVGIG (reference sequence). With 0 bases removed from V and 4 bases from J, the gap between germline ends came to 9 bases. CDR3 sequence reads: CAWSVRAGYGYTF. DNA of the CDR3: TGTGCCTGGAGTGTACGAGCTGGCTATGGCTACACCTTC.

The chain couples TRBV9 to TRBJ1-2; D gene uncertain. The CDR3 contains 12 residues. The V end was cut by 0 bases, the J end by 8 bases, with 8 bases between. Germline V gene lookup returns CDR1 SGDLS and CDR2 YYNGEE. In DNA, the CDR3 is TGTGCCAGCAGCGTAGTCGGTCTGGGCTACACCTTC. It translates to CASSVVGLGYTF.

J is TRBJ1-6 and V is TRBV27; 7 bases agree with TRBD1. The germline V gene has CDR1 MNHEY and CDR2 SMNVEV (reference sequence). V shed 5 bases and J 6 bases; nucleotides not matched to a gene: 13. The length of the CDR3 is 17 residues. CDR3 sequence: CASSREMDRNSNSPLHF. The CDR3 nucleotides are TGTGCCAGCAGTAGGGAAATGGACAGGAACTCTAATTCACCCCTCCACTTT.

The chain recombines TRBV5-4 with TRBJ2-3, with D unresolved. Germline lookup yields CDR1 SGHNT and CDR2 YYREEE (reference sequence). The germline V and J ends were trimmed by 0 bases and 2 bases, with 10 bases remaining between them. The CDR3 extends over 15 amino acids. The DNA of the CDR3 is TGTGCCAGCAGCTTGGTGGGCCTTGACACAGATACGCAGTATTTT. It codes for CASSLVGLDTDTQYF.

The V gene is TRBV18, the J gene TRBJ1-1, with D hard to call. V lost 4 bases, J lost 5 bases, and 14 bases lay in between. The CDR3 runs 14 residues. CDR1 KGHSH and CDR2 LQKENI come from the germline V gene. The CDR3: CASSRSGRTTEAFF. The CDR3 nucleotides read TGTGCCAGCTCACGATCGGGGAGGACGACTGAAGCTTTCTTT.

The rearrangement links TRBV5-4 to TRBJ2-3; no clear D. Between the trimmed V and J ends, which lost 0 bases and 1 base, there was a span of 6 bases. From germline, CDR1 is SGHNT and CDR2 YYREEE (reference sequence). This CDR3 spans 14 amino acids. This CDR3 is CASSLELGTDTQYF. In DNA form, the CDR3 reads TGTGCCAGCAGCTTGGAACTGGGCACAGATACGCAGTATTTT.

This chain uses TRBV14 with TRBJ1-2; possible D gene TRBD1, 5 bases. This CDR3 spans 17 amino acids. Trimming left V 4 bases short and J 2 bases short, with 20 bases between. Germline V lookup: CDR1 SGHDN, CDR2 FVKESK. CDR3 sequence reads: CASSRKSLMGLNYGYTF. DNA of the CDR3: TGTGCCAGCAGCCGAAAGTCGCTGATGGGGCTAAACTATGGCTACACCTTC. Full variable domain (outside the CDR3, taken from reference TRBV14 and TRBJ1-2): EAGVTQFPSHSVIEKGQTVTLRCDPISGHDNLYWYRRVMGKEIKFLLHFVKESKQDESGMPNNRFLAERTGGTYSTLKVQPAELEDSGVYFCASSRKSLMGLNYGYTFGSGTRLTVV.

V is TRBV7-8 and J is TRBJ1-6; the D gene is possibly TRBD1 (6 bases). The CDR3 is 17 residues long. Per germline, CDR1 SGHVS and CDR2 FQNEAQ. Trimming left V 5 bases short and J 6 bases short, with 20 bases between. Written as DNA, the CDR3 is TGTGCCAGCAGCCCTCGACAGGCCCCAAAGGGTAATTCACCCCTCCACTTT. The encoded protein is CASSPRQAPKGNSPLHF.

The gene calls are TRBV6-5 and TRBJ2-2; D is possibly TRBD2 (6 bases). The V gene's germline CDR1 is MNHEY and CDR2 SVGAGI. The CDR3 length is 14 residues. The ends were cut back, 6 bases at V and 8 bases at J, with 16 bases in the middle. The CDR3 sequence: CASRGRRDLGELFF. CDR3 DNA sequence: TGTGCCAGCAGAGGACGGAGGGACTTAGGGGAGCTGTTTTTT.

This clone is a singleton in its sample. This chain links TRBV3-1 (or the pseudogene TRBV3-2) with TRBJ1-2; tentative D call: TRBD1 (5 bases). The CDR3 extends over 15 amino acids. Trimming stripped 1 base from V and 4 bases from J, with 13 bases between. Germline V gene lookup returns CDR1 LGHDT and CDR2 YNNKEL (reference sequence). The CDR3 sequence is CASSQAWDSGYGYTF. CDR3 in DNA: TGTGCCAGCAGCCAAGCCTGGGACTCTGGCTATGGCTACACCTTC.

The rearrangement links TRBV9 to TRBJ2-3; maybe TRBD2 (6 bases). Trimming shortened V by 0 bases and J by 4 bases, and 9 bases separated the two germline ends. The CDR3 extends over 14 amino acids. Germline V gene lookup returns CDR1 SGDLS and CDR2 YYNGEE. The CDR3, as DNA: TGTGCCAGCAGCGTAGGGAGGGTTGCAGATACGCAGTATTTT. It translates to CASSVGRVADTQYF.

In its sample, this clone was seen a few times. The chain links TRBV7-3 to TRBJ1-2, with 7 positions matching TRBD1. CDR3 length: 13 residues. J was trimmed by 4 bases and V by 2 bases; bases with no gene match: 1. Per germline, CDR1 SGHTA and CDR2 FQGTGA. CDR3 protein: CASSLGDSYGYTF. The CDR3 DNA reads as TGTGCCAGCAGCTTAGGGGACAGCTATGGCTACACCTTC.

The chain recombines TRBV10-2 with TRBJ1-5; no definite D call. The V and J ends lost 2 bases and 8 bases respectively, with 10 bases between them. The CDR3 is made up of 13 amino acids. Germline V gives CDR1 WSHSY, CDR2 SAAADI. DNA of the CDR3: TGCGCCAGCAGTGAGAGGAGGGTCGAGCCCCAGCATTTT. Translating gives CASSERRVEPQHF.

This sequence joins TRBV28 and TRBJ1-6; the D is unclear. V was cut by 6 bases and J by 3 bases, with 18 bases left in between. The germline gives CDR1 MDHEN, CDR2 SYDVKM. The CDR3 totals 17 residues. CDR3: CASSPNGFSIYNSPLHF. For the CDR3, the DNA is TGTGCCAGCAGCCCAAACGGGTTCAGTATCTATAATTCACCCCTCCACTTT.

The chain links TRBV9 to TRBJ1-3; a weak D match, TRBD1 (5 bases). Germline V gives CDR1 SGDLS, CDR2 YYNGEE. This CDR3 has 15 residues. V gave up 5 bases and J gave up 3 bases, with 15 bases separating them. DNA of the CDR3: TGTGCCAGCAGTCCCGGGACTGCAGATGGAAACACCATATATTTT. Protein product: CASSPGTADGNTIYF.

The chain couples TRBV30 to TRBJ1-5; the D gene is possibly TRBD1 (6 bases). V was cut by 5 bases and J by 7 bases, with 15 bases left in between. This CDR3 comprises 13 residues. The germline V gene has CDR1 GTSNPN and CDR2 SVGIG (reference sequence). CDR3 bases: TGTGCCTGGGCCTCAGGGGCAAAACAGCCCCAGCATTTT. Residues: CAWASGAKQPQHF.

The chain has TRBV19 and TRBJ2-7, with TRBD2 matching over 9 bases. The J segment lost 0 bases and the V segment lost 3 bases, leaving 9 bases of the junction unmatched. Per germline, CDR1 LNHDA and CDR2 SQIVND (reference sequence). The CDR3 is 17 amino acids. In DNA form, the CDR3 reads TGTGCCAGTAGTATCAGCGGGGGGTCCCCCCTCTCCTACGAGCAGTACTTC. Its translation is CASSISGGSPLSYEQYF.

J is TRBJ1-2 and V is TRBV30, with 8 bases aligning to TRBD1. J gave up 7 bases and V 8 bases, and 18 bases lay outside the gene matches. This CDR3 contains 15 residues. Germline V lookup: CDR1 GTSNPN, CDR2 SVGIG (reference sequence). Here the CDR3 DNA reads TGTGCCGGAGGGGCCCCGGACAGGGTTACGGGTGGCTACACCTTC. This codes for CAGGAPDRVTGGYTF.

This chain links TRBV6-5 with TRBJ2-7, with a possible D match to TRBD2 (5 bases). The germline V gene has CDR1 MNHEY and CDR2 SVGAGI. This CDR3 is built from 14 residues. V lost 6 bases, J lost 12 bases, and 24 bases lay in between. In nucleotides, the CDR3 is TGTGCCAGCAGGGCACTAGTATCTGTTGGGGAAACGTACTTC. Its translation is CASRALVSVGETYF.

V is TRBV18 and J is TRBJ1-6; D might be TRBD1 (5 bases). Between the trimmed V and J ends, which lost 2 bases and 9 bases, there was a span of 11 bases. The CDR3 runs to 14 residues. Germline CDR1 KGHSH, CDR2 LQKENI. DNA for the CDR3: TGTGCCAGCTCACCAGGGGCGGGAGGTTCACCCCTCCACTTT. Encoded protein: CASSPGAGGSPLHF.

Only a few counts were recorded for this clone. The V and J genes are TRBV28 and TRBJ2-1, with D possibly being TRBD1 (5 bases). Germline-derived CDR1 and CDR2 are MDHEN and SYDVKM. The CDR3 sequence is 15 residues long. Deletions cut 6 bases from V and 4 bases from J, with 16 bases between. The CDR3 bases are TGTGCCAGCAGCGACCCTACCAGGGCGTACAATGAGCAGTTCTTC. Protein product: CASSDPTRAYNEQFF.